The entry below gives a single T cell receptor beta chain sequence along with its context. This clonotype was observed a handful of times. The antigen this receptor binds is unknown. No per-base quality is available; no much larger clone lies one base away. The instrument given in TCRdb is Illumina NovaSeq 6000. cDNA libraries for TCRalpha and TCRbeta were prepared by 5'RACE using constant-segment primers, with sample barcodes and unique molecular identifiers added. RNA was extracted from every sample with Trizol reagent. Libraries were amplified in two PCR steps, with a second sample barcode and Illumina TruSeq adapters added in the second step. Libraries were sequenced on an Illumina NovaSeq with 2 x 150 bp paired-end reads. As for the original processing: Demultiplexing of reads and collapsing into UMI-guided consensus sequences were performed with migec v1.2.7. With mixcr v2.1.11, UMI consensuses were aligned to TRA and TRB V and J templates and assembled into clonotypes. Clonotypes were classified as expanded or contracted when called significant by both edgeR and NoisET, with noise models trained on biological replicates. For edgeR calls, the cutoffs were a false discovery rate-adjusted p below 0.01 and a log2 fold-change threshold of 1. As an exploratory analysis of dynamics, max-normalized trajectories of the 1000 most abundant clonotypes were examined by PCA with hierarchical clustering. Separately sequenced CD4+ and CD8+ repertoires were used to assign a CD4 or CD8 phenotype to each responding clone. In TCRdb, the public reads were trimmed at Q25 with fastp and aligned with MiXCR, with productive beta chains retained. Rows matching on CDR3 protein sequence are summarized as one entry with the most common DNA and genes. TCRdb's processing, not the authors' own work, is the source of the V and J calls. In this sample the table shows hundreds of thousands of distinct CDR3 sequences, about 20% of which occur a single time. Jointly, the top ten make up approximately 8.4% of the sample.

The entry originates in a study of T-cell memory formation after mild COVID-19 (dated by TCRdb to 2020 to 2023). Background for the entire study: Most TCR sequence clusters were specific to one of the two donors. In two donors, T-cell clones that expanded and contracted after mild COVID-19 were tracked by sequencing TCRalpha and TCRbeta repertoires over time. The cohort was made up of two young adult volunteers, one female and one male, who were previously healthy. Broad study findings and their caveats: Some responding clones were found in pre-infection memory, which suggests that pre-existing cross-reactive memory T cells took part in the SARS-CoV-2 response. Only a couple of mild cases were covered by the study, and larger cohorts that include severe cases with pre-infection samples were considered necessary. The second-wave clones that peaked on day 37 were not confirmed to be SARS-CoV-2 specific. Contracting CD4+ clones turned up mainly in the CM and EM memory subsets, whereas EMRA was where CD8+ clones were enriched. Clones that contracted from day 15 to 85 showed balanced CD4/CD8 phenotypes, whereas a second wave of clones that expanded from day 15 to 37 leaned towards CD4+.

The CDR3, from cysteine to phenylalanine, totals 17 residues. Left in the record is the CDR3 DNA by itself, 51 bases read in frame from the first base. Clipping removes 7 bases from V and 4 bases from J, with 16 as the unmatched junction base count. CDR1 and CDR2 were assigned from the germline V gene as MNHEY and SVGEGT. Ficoll-Paque density gradient centrifugation was the method used to isolate PBMCs. Recombination joined TRBV6-2 or TRBV6-3 with TRBJ2-1; 7 central nucleotides agree with TRBD2. The receptor comes from an adult woman who had mild COVID-19 (a few samples of this study predate the infection). The sample titles of this study are shuffled in the database, so cell type and time point are left out; the donor was told from shared clones. The sequenced sample consisted of PBMCs or a T cell subset sorted from them (not recorded which). The DNA sequence follows: TGTGCCAGCAAACGGCGGTGGGGGGGAGAGCCTTACAATGAGCAGTTCTTC. This sequence encodes CASKRRWGGEPYNEQFF.